This T cell receptor (beta chain) originates from a study of glioma-infiltrating T cells. Study-level points and caveats: A blood CDR3 motif signature was depleted in highly divergent patients.

V was shortened by 7 bases and J by 4 bases, with 15 bases between the two germline ends. From germline, CDR1 is MNHNS and CDR2 SASEGT. CDR3 size: 14 residues. A remark on this clonotype: Its target is unknown. A read error may explain this, as a much larger clone is one base away.

The iRepertoire nested amplicon-rescue multiplex PCR amplified TCR alpha and beta CDR3s from RNA. MiXCR, run by TCRdb on the multiplex PCR reads, gives a single entry per CDR3 protein. The sample shows around 350,000 distinct CDR3 sequences, roughly two fifths of them seen only once. The chain recombines TRBV6-1 with TRBJ2-3; D unclear. This TCR was sampled from a human donor with low-grade glioma or glioblastoma, undergoing nonglioma brain surgery, or in good health (not recorded which). The sequencing input was glioma tissue, nonneoplastic brain tissue, or PBMCs (not recorded which). The DNA of the CDR3 is TGTGCCAGCATGGCCTCCACCCTGGCAGATACGCAGTATTTT. This sequence encodes CASMASTLADTQYF.